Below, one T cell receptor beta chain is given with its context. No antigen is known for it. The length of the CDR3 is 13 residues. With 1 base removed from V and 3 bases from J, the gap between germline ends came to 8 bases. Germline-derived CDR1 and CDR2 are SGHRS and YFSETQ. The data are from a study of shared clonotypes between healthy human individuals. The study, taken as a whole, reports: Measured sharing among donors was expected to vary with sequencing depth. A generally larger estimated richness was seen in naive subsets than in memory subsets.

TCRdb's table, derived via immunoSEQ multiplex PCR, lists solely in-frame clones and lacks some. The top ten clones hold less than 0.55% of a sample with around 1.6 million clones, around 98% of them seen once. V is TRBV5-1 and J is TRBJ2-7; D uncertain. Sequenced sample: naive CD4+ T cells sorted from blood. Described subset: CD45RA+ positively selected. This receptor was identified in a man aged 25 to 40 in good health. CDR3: CASSLNTDYEQYF. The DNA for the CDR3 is TGCGCCAGCAGCTTGAATACTGACTACGAGCAGTACTTC.